Below, one T cell receptor (beta chain) is given with its context. Trimming removed 5 bases from V and 4 bases from J, with 12 bases in between. CDR1 and CDR2 from the germline V gene are SGHRS and YFSETQ. The CDR3 loop spans 13 amino acids. This entry comes from a study of Ad26.COV2.S vaccination and SARS-CoV-2 variants. Treatment of the sample: roughly 20 received Ad26.COV2.S at low or high dose, single or two shots; 5 received placebo; per-sample allocation not given. Samples came from day 63 after the first vaccine or placebo injection. Generated by immunoSEQ multiplex PCR, the TCRdb table keeps only in-frame clones and is missing some. The data show under 600,000 clones, roughly nine tenths seen once.

This receptor was identified in a person between 18 and 65 years old who received the Ad26.COV2.S COVID-19 vaccine or a placebo. The chain links TRBV5-1 to TRBJ1-1; possibly TRBD1 for D (5 bases). Sequencing used peripheral blood, obtained in a trial of Ad26.COV2.S vaccine versus placebo. The CDR3: CASSSGLGTEAFF. CDR3 nucleotide sequence: TGCGCCAGCAGTTCAGGGCTCGGCACTGAAGCTTTCTTT.